Included here is one T cell receptor (beta chain) sequence, with context. Methods used by the authors: From reference gene primer amplification, estimates of nucleated cell counts were derived. Repertoires were generated with immunoSEQ multiplex PCR, while TCRdb's copy carries only in-frame clones and drops some. From that table come the V and J calls and clone size; the DNA was used to work out D and trimming. The repertoire holds 120,000 or so clones, with 80% to 90% as singletons. Germline V gene lookup returns CDR1 SGHRS and CDR2 YFSETQ. The CDR3 totals 15 residues. Trimming took off 0 bases at V and 8 bases at J, with 15 bases between the two ends. The data were taken from a study of blood T cell repertoires in COVID-19. The overall study: Samples of COVID-19 (acute and convalescent) were obtained from the United States, Italy and Spain. PBMCs, B-cell-depleted T cells, or T cells provided the cDNA or gDNA that made up the material.

This sequence joins TRBV5-1 and TRBJ2-1, with D perhaps matching TRBD2 (5 bases). The clonotype originates from a woman aged 55-69 years with acute or convalescent COVID-19. Sequenced input: peripheral blood. DNA of the CDR3: TGCGCCAGCAGCTTGGCGGACCCGGGAATTGATGAGCAGTTCTTC. Its protein is CASSLADPGIDEQFF.